The 10 T cell receptor beta chains below come from one sample, sequenced in a study of blood T cell repertoires in COVID-19. The assay was immunoSEQ multiplex PCR, and TCRdb's table has in-frame clones only and misses some. The table records around 70,000 clones, 80% to 90% of them present only once. Input material: peripheral blood. Receptor source: a man older than 75 with acute or convalescent COVID-19.

V is TRBV5-1 and J is TRBJ1-1; 9 bases fit TRBD1. CDR1 and CDR2 from the germline V gene are SGHRS and YFSETQ. The V and J ends lost 2 bases and 7 bases, in that order; junction bases with no gene match: 6. The CDR3 has 14 amino acids. The CDR3 coding sequence is TGCGCCAGCAGCTTTGGGGACAGGGAGGTTGAAGCTTTCTTT. It codes for CASSFGDREVEAFF.

The CDR3 region is CASSGSGDSWETQYF. The CDR3 nucleotides read TGCGCCAGCAGTGGCTCCGGGGACAGTTGGGAGACCCAGTACTTC. The chain recombines TRBV10-2 with TRBJ2-5, with 7 nucleotides matching TRBD1. The ends lost 4 bases at V and 5 bases at J; junction bases unmatched: 10. The germline V gene encodes CDR1 WSHSY and CDR2 SAAADI. CDR3 size: 15 residues.

This chain links TRBV4-2 with TRBJ1-1, with TRBD1 matching 8 bases. CDR3 length: 15 residues. V lost 6 bases, J lost 3 bases, and 9 bases stayed unmatched. Per germline, CDR1 LGHNA and CDR2 YNFKEQ. CDR3 nucleotide sequence: TGTGCCAGCAGTCTTTCAGGGGGCGCGGACACTGAAGCTTTCTTT. Translating gives CASSLSGGADTEAFF.

The genes are TRBV20-1 and TRBJ2-1, with TRBD2 identical over 10 bases. CDR1 is DFQATT, CDR2 SNEGSKA, per germline (reference sequence). The V segment lost 3 bases and the J segment 2 bases; nucleotides outside the gene matches: 4. The CDR3 contains 15 residues. CDR3 loop: CSASIAGGPYNEQFF. The CDR3 DNA is TGCAGTGCTAGTATAGCGGGAGGCCCCTACAATGAGCAGTTCTTC.

The gene calls are TRBV11-3 and TRBJ2-7; 11 nucleotides agree with TRBD1. Trimming removed 2 bases from V and 6 bases from J; junction bases left unmatched: 9. The V gene's germline CDR1 is SGHNT and CDR2 YENEEA. This CDR3 has 16 residues. CDR3 protein: CASSLWRTGTGGEQYF. Here the CDR3 DNA reads TGTGCCAGCAGCTTATGGCGAACCGGGACAGGGGGCGAGCAGTACTTC.

This clone was seen once. The chain is built from TRBV18 and TRBJ2-7; 10 nucleotides match TRBD2. The V segment lost 2 bases and the J segment 4 bases; nucleotides outside the gene matches: 5. The CDR3 totals 15 residues. Germline lookup yields CDR1 KGHSH and CDR2 LQKENI. The CDR3 protein is CASSPTGTSAYEQYF. The DNA of the CDR3 is TGTGCCAGCTCACCAACCGGGACTAGCGCTTACGAGCAGTACTTC.

The chain has TRBV27 and TRBJ2-6; 10 bases are a match to TRBD1. The ends lost 5 bases at V and 4 bases at J; junction bases unmatched: 8. The CDR3 is 17 residues long. Germline V gives CDR1 MNHEY, CDR2 SMNVEV (reference sequence). This CDR3 reads CASSPRQGAGGANVLTF. The CDR3 nucleotides read TGTGCCAGCAGTCCCCGACAGGGGGCGGGAGGGGCCAACGTCCTGACTTTC.

This clone was observed once. The chain recombines TRBV24-1 with TRBJ2-7; 14 bases map to TRBD2. V dropped 9 bases and J dropped 0; count of bases not matched to a gene: 21. The CDR3 spans 21 residues. The germline V gene has CDR1 KGHDR and CDR2 SFDVKD. This chain's CDR3 is CATPVRIYPTSGRGLSYEQYF. The CDR3, as DNA: TGTGCCACCCCTGTAAGGATATACCCGACTAGCGGGAGGGGTCTCTCCTACGAGCAGTACTTC.

The chain joins TRBV5-1 to TRBJ2-1; TRBD1 might be the D (5 bases). The CDR3 has 15 amino acids. Germline V gene lookup returns CDR1 SGHRS and CDR2 YFSETQ. Trimming shortened V by 0 bases and J by 4 bases, and 11 bases separated the two germline ends. The CDR3 region has the DNA TGCGCCAGCAGCTTGGCTGGACAACCTTACAATGAGCAGTTCTTC. Its protein is CASSLAGQPYNEQFF.

This chain joins TRBV3-1 (or the pseudogene TRBV3-2) and TRBJ1-1, with D uncertain. Germline V gene sequence: CDR1 LGHDT, CDR2 YNNKEL (reference sequence). The germline V and J ends were trimmed by 5 bases and 1 base, with 14 bases remaining between them. CDR3 length: 15 residues. The CDR3 DNA follows: TGTGCCAGCAGCTCACTATCGGGATCGAACACTGAAGCTTTCTTT. Translation gives CASSSLSGSNTEAFF.